This TCR beta chain stems from a study of T cell responses to AZD1222 COVID-19 vaccine. V lost 3 bases and J 6 bases, leaving 18 bases between the germline ends. The length of the CDR3 is 15 residues. Germline V gene lookup returns CDR1 SGHRS and CDR2 YFSETQ. Only in-frame clones appear in the TCRdb table, and some are missing; sequencing was by immunoSEQ multiplex PCR. This sample yields about 150,000 clones, of which 80% to 95% are seen a single time; 3% to 3.5% belongs to the top ten. The rearrangement uses TRBV5-1 and TRBJ1-2; possibly TRBD1 for D (5 bases). The material sequenced was peripheral blood, taken 28 days after the second AZD1222 dose. This clonotype originated in an adult who received the AZD1222 COVID-19 vaccine. CDR3: CASSWGTRAGDGYTF. The DNA for the CDR3 is TGCGCCAGCAGCTGGGGGACCAGGGCCGGGGATGGCTACACCTTC.